The 8 T cell receptor beta chains presented below share a single source sample, sequenced in a study of blood T cell repertoires in COVID-19 (dated by TCRdb to 2018 to 2021). Libraries were made using the immunoSEQ multiplex PCR assay. This immuneACCESS table, as held by TCRdb, lists in-frame sequences with V and J called but not all clones. Of the missing ones, under half trace to an unresolved V gene in checked studies; the others have no known cause. In all, the sample holds 55,000 to 75,000 clones, and 82% of those were seen once. The ten largest account for 15% to 20% of the sample. The specimen was peripheral blood. The source of these receptors is a man aged 80 or over with active COVID-19.

The rearrangement uses TRBV28 and TRBJ1-2; no clear D gene. The germline V gene has CDR1 MDHEN and CDR2 SYDVKM. Deletions cut 0 bases from V and 6 bases from J, with 5 bases between. The CDR3 consists of 12 residues. CDR3: CASSLWGDGYTF. CDR3 nucleotide sequence: TGTGCCAGCAGTTTATGGGGCGATGGCTACACCTTC.

The J gene is TRBJ1-5, the V gene TRBV2; D is perhaps TRBD1 (5 bases). V was pared by 0 bases and J by 3 bases, with 12 bases between. Germline V gene data show CDR1 as SNHLY and CDR2 as FYNNEI. The CDR3 is made up of 16 amino acids. CDR3 DNA sequence: TGTGCCAGCAGTGAAGCGGCAGGGAACTTCAATCAGCCCCAGCATTTT. This codes for CASSEAAGNFNQPQHF.

The chain recombines TRBV9 with TRBJ2-3, with 9 bases fitting TRBD1. V shed 4 bases and J 2 bases; nucleotides not matched to a gene: 8. The CDR3 has 16 residues. The germline V gene encodes CDR1 SGDLS and CDR2 YYNGEE. The CDR3 nucleotides read TGTGCCAGCAGCATCAGGACAGGGGACACCACAGATACGCAGTATTTT. The encoded protein is CASSIRTGDTTDTQYF.

The CDR3 DNA sequence: TGTGCCAGCAGCCAAAGTGGCGGGAGTGTTCGCGAGCAGTACTTC. This codes for CASSQSGGSVREQYF. The gene calls are TRBV7-2 and TRBJ2-7, with TRBD2 identical over 7 bases. Germline trimming cut 5 bases from V and 6 bases from J; bases unmatched to any gene: 13. The germline V gene has CDR1 SGHTA and CDR2 FQGNSA. The CDR3 is made up of 15 amino acids.

For the CDR3, the DNA is TGTGCCAGCAGCCTACGTCGGACAGGTCGGGAGACCCAGTACTTC. It codes for CASSLRRTGRETQYF. The V and J genes are TRBV14 and TRBJ2-5, with 7 nucleotides matching TRBD1. CDR3 size: 15 residues. V was clipped by 4 bases and J by 5 bases; unmatched bases: 10. Germline values: CDR1 SGHDN, CDR2 FVKESK. Full variable domain (outside the CDR3, taken from reference TRBV14 and TRBJ2-5): EAGVTQFPSHSVIEKGQTVTLRCDPISGHDNLYWYRRVMGKEIKFLLHFVKESKQDESGMPNNRFLAERTGGTYSTLKVQPAELEDSGVYFCASSLRRTGRETQYFGPGTRLLVL.

The chain is built from TRBV20-1 and TRBJ2-7, with a weak D call TRBD2 (6 bases). V lost 6 bases and J 2 bases, leaving 8 bases between the germline ends. The germline CDR1 and CDR2 sequences are DFQATT and SNEGSKA (reference sequence). This CDR3 has 11 amino acids. The CDR3 sequence is CSAREPYEQYF. The CDR3 coding sequence is TGCAGTGCGCGGGAACCCTACGAGCAGTACTTC.

The rearrangement uses TRBV11-3 and TRBJ2-7, with 10 positions matching TRBD2. With 0 bases clipped from V and 4 bases from J, the junction kept 3 bases outside the gene matches. This CDR3 has 15 residues. CDR1 and CDR2 (germline): SGHNT, YENEEA. The CDR3 nucleotides are TGTGCCAGCAGCTTAGACTATAGCGGGAGGTACGAGCAGTACTTC. Its protein product is CASSLDYSGRYEQYF.

The chain combines TRBV7-9 with TRBJ2-7; 7 nucleotides align to TRBD2. V lost 4 bases and J lost 3; bases outside the gene matches: 9. This CDR3 contains 15 residues. Germline V gives CDR1 SEHNR, CDR2 FQNEAQ (reference sequence). CDR3 DNA sequence: TGTGCCAGCAGCTCCACCATGGGGGGGTTCTACGAGCAGTACTTC. As protein: CASSSTMGGFYEQYF.